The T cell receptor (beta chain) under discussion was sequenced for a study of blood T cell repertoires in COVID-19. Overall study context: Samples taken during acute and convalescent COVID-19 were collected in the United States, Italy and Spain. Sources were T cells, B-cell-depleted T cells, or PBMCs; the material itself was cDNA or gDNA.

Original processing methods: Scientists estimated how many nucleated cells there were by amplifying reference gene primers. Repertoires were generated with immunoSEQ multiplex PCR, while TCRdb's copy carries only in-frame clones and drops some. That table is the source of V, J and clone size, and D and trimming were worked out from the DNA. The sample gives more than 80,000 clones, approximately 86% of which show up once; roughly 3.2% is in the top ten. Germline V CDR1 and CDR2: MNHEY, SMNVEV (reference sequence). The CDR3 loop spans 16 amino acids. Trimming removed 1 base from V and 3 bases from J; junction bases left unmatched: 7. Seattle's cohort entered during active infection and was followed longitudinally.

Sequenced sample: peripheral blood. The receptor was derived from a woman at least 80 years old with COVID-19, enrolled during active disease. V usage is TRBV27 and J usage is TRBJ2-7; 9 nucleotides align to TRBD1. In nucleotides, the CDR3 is TGTGCCAGCAGTTTATTCGGGACAGGGAACTACTACGAGCAGTACTTC. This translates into CASSLFGTGNYYEQYF.